Sequencing of this T cell receptor (beta chain) was carried out in a study of blood T cell repertoires in COVID-19. Study summary: Sites across the United States, Italy and Spain contributed samples from acute and convalescent COVID-19. PBMCs, B-cell-depleted T cells, or T cells were the source of the cDNA or gDNA that made up the material.

CDR1 SGDLS and CDR2 YYNGEE come from the germline V gene. Trimming removed 4 bases from V and 8 bases from J; junction bases left unmatched: 12. This CDR3 has 15 residues. Only one count was recorded for this clone. The repertoire was sequenced with immunoSEQ multiplex PCR; TCRdb's copy has only in-frame clones and lacks some. The data contain about 150,000 clones, 75% to 90% of them seen just once; the ten biggest clones take up 44%. The V call is TRBV9, the J call TRBJ2-1; TRBD2 aligns across 7 bases. The sequenced sample consisted of peripheral blood. This sequence was found in a human donor in a cohort sampled during active COVID-19. The CDR3 region has the DNA TGTGCCAGCAGCCTCCTGGGGGAGGGCGGCGATGAGCAGTTCTTC. Translated: CASSLLGEGGDEQFF.